The source of this T cell receptor beta chain is a study of radiation and T cells in renal cell carcinoma. Findings and limits, study-wide: Top tumor clonotypes rose in blood 2 weeks post-radiation, then contracted.

V was clipped by 7 bases and J by 3 bases, with 21 bases between them. The germline CDR1 and CDR2 sequences are MNHNY and SVGAGI (reference sequence). The CDR3 covers 16 residues. Method: immunoSEQ multiplex PCR; TCRdb's copy keeps in-frame clones and lacks some. The sample holds about 130,000 clones, roughly four fifths seen once. Time point in this sample: blood 2 weeks post-SBRT. Treatment described: 15 Gy SBRT to primary tumor, nephrectomy 4 weeks later. Clear cell pathology was present in this patient's renal cell carcinoma. Comments on this clone: Its cognate antigen is unknown.

The sample consisted of blood, taken from a patient whose treatment included radiotherapy and nephrectomy. This clonotype was sampled from a man aged 50-59 years with renal cell carcinoma. V and J are TRBV6-6 and TRBJ1-1, with D maybe TRBD1 (5 bases). For the CDR3, the DNA is TGTGCCAGCATCAAGGAGAGGGGCGCCCGGGACACTGAAGCTTTCTTT. Translated: CASIKERGARDTEAFF.